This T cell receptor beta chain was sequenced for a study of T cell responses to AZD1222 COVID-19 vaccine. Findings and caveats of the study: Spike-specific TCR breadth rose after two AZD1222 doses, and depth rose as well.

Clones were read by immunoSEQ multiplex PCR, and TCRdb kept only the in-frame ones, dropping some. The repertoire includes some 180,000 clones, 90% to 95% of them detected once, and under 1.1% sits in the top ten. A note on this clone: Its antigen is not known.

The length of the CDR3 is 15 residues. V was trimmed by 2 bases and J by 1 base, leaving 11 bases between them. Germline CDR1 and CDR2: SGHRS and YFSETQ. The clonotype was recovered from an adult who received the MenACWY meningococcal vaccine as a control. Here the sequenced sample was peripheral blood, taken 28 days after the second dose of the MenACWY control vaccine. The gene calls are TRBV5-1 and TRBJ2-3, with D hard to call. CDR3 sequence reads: CASSFLGPRTDTQYF. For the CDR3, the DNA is TGCGCCAGCAGCTTTCTCGGGCCACGCACAGATACGCAGTATTTT.